This T cell receptor (beta chain) was sequenced during a study of T cells in Graves' hyperthyroidism and ophthalmopathy. In the study overall: Staff took peripheral blood when the initial diagnosis was made, before any treatment began.

This clonotype was seen ten or more times. Its cognate antigen is unknown. Study-wide findings and caveats: Most clonotypes expanded in the thyroid (above 0.001) were also present in blood. Before onset, ophthalmopathy was predicted by the model a median around 6 months earlier.

The CDR3 has 13 residues. Trimming cost V 7 bases and J 4 bases, with 12 bases left between them. Looked up from germline, CDR1 is MDHEN and CDR2 is SYDVKM. The investigators amplified TCR beta CDR3 regions from RNA transcripts. First-round RT-PCR with HTBI primers amplified the TCR CDR3 region. One entry per CDR3 protein, called by TCRdb with MiXCR from the multiplex PCR reads. The sample includes about 400,000 distinct CDR3 sequences, roughly an eighth of them seen just once. Disease lasting under 3 months, a NOSPECS grade of at least 4, and a Clinical Activity Score of at least 3 were features of the ophthalmopathy patients.

Sequences were obtained from blood. The chain combines TRBV28 with TRBJ2-3; D is ambiguous. The receptor was isolated from a middle-aged man with Graves' ophthalmopathy. In DNA, the CDR3 is TGTGCCAGCACCCCCCAGGTTGCAGATACGCAGTATTTT. This encodes CASTPQVADTQYF.